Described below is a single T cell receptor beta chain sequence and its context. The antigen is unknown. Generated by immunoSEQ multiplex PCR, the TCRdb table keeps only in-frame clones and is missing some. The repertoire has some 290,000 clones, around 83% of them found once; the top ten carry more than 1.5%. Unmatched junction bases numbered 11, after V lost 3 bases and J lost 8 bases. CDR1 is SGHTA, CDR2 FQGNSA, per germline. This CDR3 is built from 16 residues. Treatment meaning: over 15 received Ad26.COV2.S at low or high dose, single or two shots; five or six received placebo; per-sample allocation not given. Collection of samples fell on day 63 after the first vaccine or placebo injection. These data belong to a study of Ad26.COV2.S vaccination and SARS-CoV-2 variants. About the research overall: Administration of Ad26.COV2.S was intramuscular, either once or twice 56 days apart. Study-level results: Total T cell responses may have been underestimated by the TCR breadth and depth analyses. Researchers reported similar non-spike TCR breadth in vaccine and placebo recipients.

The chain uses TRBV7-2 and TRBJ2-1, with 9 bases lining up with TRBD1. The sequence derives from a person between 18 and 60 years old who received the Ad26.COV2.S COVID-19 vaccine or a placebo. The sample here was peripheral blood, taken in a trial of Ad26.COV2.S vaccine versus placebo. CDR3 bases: TGTGCCAGCAGCTTTTCCGGGACAGGGAATTTCGATGAGCAGTTCTTC. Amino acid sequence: CASSFSGTGNFDEQFF.